The 21 T cell receptor beta chains listed next were all sequenced from one sample in a study of T cells after yellow fever vaccination (dated by TCRdb to between 2017 and 2020). The library came from 5' RACE. Sequencing instrument: Illumina HiSeq 2500. The public sequencing data were trimmed at Q25 with fastp and processed into clonotypes with MiXCR by TCRdb, which kept only in-frame beta chains. When rows share a CDR3 protein, they turn into one entry using the most common DNA and genes. The sample table holds over 150,000 distinct CDR3 sequences, of which 5.5% to 7.5% were seen once. The top ten hold 2.9% of the sample. In light of the paper, this sample's treatment or condition label describes: live attenuated yellow fever vaccine strain. Material: CD4+ T cells sorted from PBMCs, obtained on the day of the first yellow fever vaccination. The source is a man between 18 and 35 years old who received the YFV17D yellow fever vaccine.

Ten or more counts support this clonotype. This chain connects TRBV7-2 to TRBJ2-1; perhaps TRBD1 as D (5 bases). Trimming removed 1 base from V and 5 bases from J, with 9 bases in between. Germline lookup yields CDR1 SGHTA and CDR2 FQGNSA. The CDR3 spans 14 residues. The CDR3 is CASSLGPGNNEQFF. CDR3 sequence (DNA): TGTGCCAGCAGCTTAGGCCCAGGGAACAATGAGCAGTTCTTC.

V usage is TRBV4-2 and J usage is TRBJ2-1, with 9 nucleotides matching TRBD2. The V and J ends lost 3 bases and 3 bases, in that order; junction bases with no gene match: 3. Germline V lookup: CDR1 LGHNA, CDR2 YNFKEQ. This CDR3 has 15 amino acids. The CDR3 is CASSHTAGGYNEQFF. DNA of the CDR3: TGTGCCAGCAGCCACACAGCGGGGGGCTACAATGAGCAGTTCTTC.

This clonotype was recorded many times. The chain recombines TRBV5-6 with TRBJ2-1, with D unclear. The germline CDR1 and CDR2 sequences are SGHDT and YYEEEE. This CDR3 has 11 amino acids. V was trimmed by 3 bases and J by 9 bases, leaving 7 bases between them. The CDR3 region has the DNA TGTGCCAGCAGCTATTCCGGTGAGCAGTTCTTC. Protein product: CASSYSGEQFF.

This chain links TRBV5-1 with TRBJ1-3; D is unresolved. The CDR3 covers 13 residues. V lost 0 bases and J lost 6, with 7 bases in between. Germline loops: CDR1 SGHRS, CDR2 YFSETQ. The CDR3 protein is CASSLDASNTIYF. The CDR3, as DNA: TGCGCCAGCAGCTTGGACGCTTCAAACACCATATATTTT. Full variable domain (remainder filled in from reference TRBV5-1 and TRBJ1-3): KAGVTQTPRYLIKTRGQQVTLSCSPISGHRSVSWYQQTPGQGLQFLFEYFSETQRNKGNFPGRFSGRQFSNSRSEMNVSTLELGDSALYLCASSLDASNTIYFGEGSWLTVV.

The table lists this clonotype with a few counts. The chain is built from TRBV5-6 and TRBJ2-1; 9 positions agree with TRBD1. The V gene end was trimmed by 4 bases and the J gene end by 10 bases; junction bases not matched to a gene: 12. Per germline, CDR1 SGHDT and CDR2 YYEEEE. This CDR3 is 15 amino acids long. This chain's CDR3 is CASSTGRQGVGEQFF. DNA of the CDR3: TGTGCCAGCAGCACCGGGAGACAGGGGGTAGGCGAGCAGTTCTTC.

The V call is TRBV4-2, the J call TRBJ2-7; TRBD1 matches 11 bases. Germline assignment: CDR1 LGHNA and CDR2 YNFKEQ. The CDR3 length is 18 residues. With V trimmed by 0 bases and J by 0 bases, 7 bases remained unmatched. The chain's CDR3 is CASSQESPGQGVSYEQYV. As DNA, the CDR3 is TGTGCCAGCAGCCAAGAATCGCCGGGACAGGGGGTCTCCTACGAGCAGTACGTC.

This clonotype came up a few times. The rearrangement links TRBV6-2 or TRBV6-3 to TRBJ2-5; 7 bases line up with TRBD1. The CDR3 sequence is 15 residues long. V shed 5 bases and J 3 bases; nucleotides not matched to a gene: 9. Germline V lookup: CDR1 MNHEY, CDR2 SVGEGT. CDR3 residues: CASSLPQGREETQYF. CDR3 coding DNA: TGTGCCAGCAGTCTCCCACAGGGGCGTGAAGAGACCCAGTACTTC.

The gene calls are TRBV28 and TRBJ1-1; 7 bases line up with TRBD1. V was clipped by 5 bases and J by 0 bases; unmatched bases: 6. This CDR3 has 15 residues. Germline V gene lookup returns CDR1 MDHEN and CDR2 SYDVKM. CDR3 nucleotides: TGTGCCAGCAGTGGGCCCGGGACAGTGAACACTGAAGCTTTCTTT. The encoded protein is CASSGPGTVNTEAFF.

The sample holds a few counts of this clonotype. The chain joins TRBV5-1 to TRBJ1-5; D unclear. This CDR3 comprises 15 residues. The V end lost 0 bases, the J end lost 0 bases, and 7 bases lay between the germline ends. Germline lookup yields CDR1 SGHRS and CDR2 YFSETQ. Here the CDR3 DNA reads TGCGCCAGCAGCTTGGGTTCTACTAGCAATCAGCCCCAGCATTTT. Protein: CASSLGSTSNQPQHF.

This clonotype showed up many times. For the CDR3, the DNA is TGTGCCAGCAGCTCGACCACAGATACGCAGTATTTT. Its translation: CASSSTTDTQYF. V gene TRBV7-3 combines with J gene TRBJ2-3; D gene unclear. The CDR3 runs to 12 residues. The germline V gene encodes CDR1 SGHTA and CDR2 FQGTGA. With 4 bases removed from V and 2 bases from J, the gap between germline ends came to 4 bases.

This clonotype occurred many times. This rearrangement joins TRBV9 to TRBJ2-2; TRBD2 might be the D (5 bases). V was shortened by 2 bases and J by 2 bases, with 16 bases between the two germline ends. CDR1 SGDLS and CDR2 YYNGEE come from the germline V gene. The CDR3 runs to 17 residues. The CDR3 bases are TGTGCCAGCAGCGTGTTTCCCGGAGGAATAAACACCGGGGAGCTGTTTTTT. It is translated as CASSVFPGGINTGELFF.

Comments on this clonotype: One junction end does not reproduce the germline sequence, and a read error may be involved. V and J are TRBV11-3 and TRBJ2-5, with D possibly TRBD2 on 7 matching bases. Per the germline V gene, CDR1 is SGHNT and CDR2 is YENEEA. This CDR3 has 14 amino acids. CDR3 sequence reads: CASSLVGGQGTQYF. The CDR3 coding sequence is TGTGCCAGCAGCTTAGTGGGGGGGCAAGGGACCCAGTACTTC.

This clonotype has at least ten counts. The rearrangement uses TRBV7-2 and TRBJ2-7, with D hard to call. CDR1 SGHTA and CDR2 FQGNSA come from the germline V gene. The CDR3 covers 13 residues. Deletions cut 3 bases from V and 7 bases from J, with 13 bases between. DNA of the CDR3: TGTGCCAGCAGCTTTTTTCCCAACGCGGAGCAGTACTTC. As protein: CASSFFPNAEQYF.

In this sample, this clonotype turned up a few times. V is TRBV4-1 and J is TRBJ2-5, with D maybe TRBD2 (6 bases). This CDR3 contains 16 residues. Germline CDR1 is MGHRA and CDR2 is YSYEKL. The germline V and J ends were trimmed by 0 bases and 5 bases, with 16 bases remaining between them. CDR3 nucleotide sequence: TGCGCCAGCAGCCAAGACTGGAGCGGGCCTCGGGAGACCCAGTACTTC. It yields the protein CASSQDWSGPRETQYF.

There are a few counts of this clonotype. This chain connects TRBV20-1 to TRBJ2-3; no clear D gene. The CDR3 has 13 residues. Germline V gene sequence: CDR1 DFQATT, CDR2 SNEGSKA (reference sequence). Trimming took off 2 bases at V and 1 base at J, with 7 bases between the two ends. CDR3 loop: CSARKSGTDTQYF. CDR3 nucleotide sequence: TGCAGTGCTAGAAAGTCAGGCACAGATACGCAGTATTTT.

This clonotype came up many times. The chain joins TRBV7-3 to TRBJ2-3; a weak D match, TRBD1 (6 bases). V was cut by 1 base and J by 0 bases, with 8 bases left in between. This CDR3 is 15 amino acids long. Germline V gene sequence: CDR1 SGHTA, CDR2 FQGTGA. The CDR3 bases are TGTGCCAGCAGCTTAAGGACAGCTAGCACAGATACGCAGTATTTT. Protein: CASSLRTASTDTQYF.

In its sample, this clonotype was seen many times. The chain has TRBV20-1 and TRBJ2-3; tentative D call: TRBD1 (5 bases). V lost 3 bases and J 0 bases, leaving 10 bases between the germline ends. Per the germline V gene, CDR1 is DFQATT and CDR2 is SNEGSKA (reference sequence). CDR3 size: 14 residues. CDR3 in amino acids: CSASPRQSTDTQYF. The CDR3 DNA reads as TGCAGTGCTAGCCCTCGACAGAGCACAGATACGCAGTATTTT.

This clonotype was seen at least ten times. The chain uses TRBV7-2 and TRBJ2-3, with TRBD2 matching 12 bases. This CDR3 spans 17 amino acids. In germline, CDR1 is SGHTA, CDR2 FQGNSA. V lost 0 bases to trimming and J lost 1 base; unmatched junction nucleotides: 2. The CDR3 loop reads CASSLAPSGGGTDTQYF. Written as DNA, the CDR3 is TGTGCCAGCAGCTTAGCCCCTAGCGGGGGGGGCACAGATACGCAGTATTTT.

A few counts support this clonotype. The CDR3 spells CASSRNQAQSSGNTIYF. CDR3 nucleotide sequence: TGCGCCAGCAGCCGGAACCAGGCACAAAGCTCTGGAAACACCATATATTTT. The V gene is TRBV5-1, the J gene TRBJ1-3; D not certain. Deletions cut 4 bases from V and 0 bases from J, with 17 bases between. Germline values: CDR1 SGHRS, CDR2 YFSETQ. The length of the CDR3 is 17 residues.

The chain links TRBV11-2 to TRBJ2-1; 8 bases line up with TRBD1. Germline lookup yields CDR1 SGHAT and CDR2 FQNNGV. The V segment lost 0 bases and the J segment 13 bases; nucleotides outside the gene matches: 5. This CDR3 region has 13 residues. CDR3 coding DNA: TGTGCCAGCAGCTTAGATGATGGACAGGGACAGTTCTTC. It translates to CASSLDDGQGQFF.

The chain carries TRBV25-1 and TRBJ2-7; 10 bases are a match to TRBD1. Germline assignment: CDR1 MGHDK and CDR2 SYGVNS. J lost 0 bases, V lost 11 bases, and 4 bases had no gene match. The CDR3 contains 13 residues. The CDR3 loop is CADRGLSSYEQYV. The CDR3 DNA reads TGTGCCGACAGGGGGCTTAGCTCCTACGAGCAGTACGTC.